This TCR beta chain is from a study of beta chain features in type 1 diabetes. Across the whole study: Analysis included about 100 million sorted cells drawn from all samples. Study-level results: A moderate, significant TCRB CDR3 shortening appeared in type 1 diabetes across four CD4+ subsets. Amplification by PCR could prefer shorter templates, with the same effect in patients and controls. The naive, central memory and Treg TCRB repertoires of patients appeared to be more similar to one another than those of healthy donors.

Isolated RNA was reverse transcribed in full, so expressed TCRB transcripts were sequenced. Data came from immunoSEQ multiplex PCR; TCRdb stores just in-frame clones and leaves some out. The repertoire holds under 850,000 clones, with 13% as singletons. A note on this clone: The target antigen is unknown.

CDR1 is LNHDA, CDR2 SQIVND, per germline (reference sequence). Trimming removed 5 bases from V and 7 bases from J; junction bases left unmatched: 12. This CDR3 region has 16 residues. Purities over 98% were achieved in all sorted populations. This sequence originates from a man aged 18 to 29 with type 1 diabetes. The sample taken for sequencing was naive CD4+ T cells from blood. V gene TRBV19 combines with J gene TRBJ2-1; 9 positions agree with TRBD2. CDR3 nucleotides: TGTGCCAGTAGTTTTAGCAAAGCGGGGGGATCAAATGAGCAGTTCTTC. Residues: CASSFSKAGGSNEQFF.